Below, 7 T cell receptor beta chains from the same sample are listed, as sequenced in a study of response to subunit inactivated influenza vaccine. In TCRdb, the RT-PCR reads were re-called with MiXCR into one record per CDR3 protein. The sample carries about 570,000 distinct CDR3 sequences, over 9% recorded once. Another study also made use of these data, one on T cells expressing NK-cell markers. As that study records: In generating TCR beta cDNA, 5'RACE template switching with UMIs was used.

Specimen: PBMCs from blood, collected on the day of vaccination. These receptors were collected from a man between 45 and 60 years old who received an inactivated influenza vaccine.

This clonotype has more than one count but fewer than ten. V is TRBV29-1 and J is TRBJ2-2, with D uncertain. Deletions cut 7 bases from V and 5 bases from J, with 14 bases between. Germline values: CDR1 SQVTM, CDR2 ANQGSEA. This CDR3 comprises 13 residues. CDR3 DNA: TGCAGCGCCCAAGCTGGGCCAACCGGGGAGCTGTTTTTT. Its protein product is CSAQAGPTGELFF.

The table lists this clonotype with many counts. The CDR3 DNA reads TGCGCCAGCAGCCCCGCCGACCGAAGGGGGACTTCTGGAAACACCATATATTTT. Translation: CASSPADRRGTSGNTIYF. V gene TRBV4-3 combines with J gene TRBJ1-3, with a possible D match to TRBD1 (6 bases). The germline CDR1 and CDR2 sequences are LGHNA and YSLEER. The CDR3 totals 18 residues. The V end was cut by 4 bases, the J end by 1 base, with 20 bases between.

This clonotype was recorded a few times. The genes are TRBV28 and TRBJ2-7; 8 nucleotides agree with TRBD1. The germline CDR1 and CDR2 sequences are MDHEN and SYDVKM. This CDR3 has 15 residues. J lost 3 bases, V lost 5 bases, and 9 bases had no gene match. CDR3 in amino acids: CASSPPDDRGYEQYF. The CDR3 coding sequence is TGTGCCAGCAGTCCACCCGATGACAGGGGCTACGAGCAGTACTTC.

This clonotype came up a few times. V and J are TRBV2 and TRBJ1-5, with no clear D. The V gene lost 6 bases and the J gene lost 0 bases, with 9 bases spanning the gap. The length of the CDR3 is 14 residues. The germline CDR1 and CDR2 sequences are SNHLY and FYNNEI. The CDR3 nucleotides read TGTGCCAGCAGCGCCTCAAATAGCAATCAGCCCCAGCATTTT. This translates into CASSASNSNQPQHF.

This clonotype was counted a few times. This chain joins TRBV12-3 or TRBV12-4 and TRBJ2-1; 9 nucleotides match TRBD2. Trimming cost V 6 bases and J 9 bases; bases outside gene matches: 9. The CDR3 is made up of 14 amino acids. CDR3 amino acids: CASSETSGGTEQFF. CDR3 coding DNA: TGTGCCAGCAGCGAGACTAGCGGTGGCACTGAGCAGTTCTTC.

DNA for the CDR3: TGCGCCAGCAGCTCCTTGGGACCTCGAGAAAAACTGTTTTTT. This gives the protein CASSSLGPREKLFF. The chain has TRBV5-1 and TRBJ1-4; possibly TRBD1 for D (5 bases). The V end was cut by 3 bases, the J end by 8 bases, with 14 bases between. Looked up from germline, CDR1 is SGHRS and CDR2 is YFSETQ. There are 14 residues in the CDR3.

The chain couples TRBV6-2 or TRBV6-3 to TRBJ1-5; the D gene is possibly TRBD1 (5 bases). Germline V gene sequence: CDR1 MNHEY, CDR2 SVGEGT. The V and J ends lost 0 bases and 6 bases respectively, with 12 bases between them. The CDR3 runs 15 residues. The CDR3 coding sequence is TGTGCCAGCAGTTACTCGTTCGCGCAGGGTCAGCCCCAGCATTTT. This codes for CASSYSFAQGQPQHF.